Each of the 30 T cell receptor beta chains below was sequenced from the same sample in a study of long-term antiretroviral therapy in people with HIV. This was the immunoSEQ v3.0 assay at survey level. Sequencing used immunoSEQ multiplex PCR; TCRdb keeps in-frame clones, though not all of them. The sample includes 25,000 or so clones, 85% to 90% of them seen just once. The sequences come from unsorted PBMCs, collected 1.9 years after starting antiretroviral therapy. The source is a young woman with HIV.

The V call is TRBV2, the J call TRBJ2-7; 7 nucleotides match TRBD2. This CDR3 contains 14 residues. Trimming removed 2 bases from V and 3 bases from J; junction bases left unmatched: 4. Germline values: CDR1 SNHLY, CDR2 FYNNEI. The CDR3 region is CASSEQRGLYEQYF. The CDR3 coding sequence is TGTGCCAGCAGTGAACAGCGGGGTCTCTACGAGCAGTACTTC. Together with reference TRBV2 and TRBJ2-7, the CDR3 gives the full variable domain: EPEVTQTPSHQVTQMGQEVILRCVPISNHLYFYWYRQILGQKVEFLVSFYNNEISEKSEIFDDQFSVERPDGSNFTLKIRSTKLEDSAMYFCASSEQRGLYEQYFGPGTRLTVT.

V gene TRBV7-6 combines with J gene TRBJ2-3, with 9 nucleotides matching TRBD2. The length of the CDR3 is 16 residues. V lost 1 base to trimming and J lost 4 bases; unmatched junction nucleotides: 6. CDR1 and CDR2 (germline): SGHVS, FNYEAQ. The CDR3 reads CASSLVRGGGSDTQYF. Written as DNA, the CDR3 is TGTGCCAGCAGCTTAGTGCGGGGGGGCGGTTCAGATACGCAGTATTTT.

The chain is built from TRBV30 and TRBJ1-2; TRBD1 matches at 7 bases. In germline, CDR1 is GTSNPN, CDR2 SVGIG (reference sequence). With V trimmed by 2 bases and J by 5 bases, 5 bases remained unmatched. The CDR3 has 13 residues. The CDR3 region has the DNA TGTGCCTGGAGTCAGACAGGGAATTATGGCTACACCTTC. Translation: CAWSQTGNYGYTF.

The chain links TRBV2 to TRBJ2-6; weak D call: TRBD1 (6 bases). Trimming cost V 4 bases and J 1 base, with 8 bases left between them. Germline lookup yields CDR1 SNHLY and CDR2 FYNNEI. The CDR3 covers 15 residues. For the CDR3, the DNA is TGTGCCAGCAGTGGGACAGCTTCTGGGGCCAACGTCCTGACTTTC. Translating it yields CASSGTASGANVLTF.

This chain connects TRBV9 to TRBJ2-7; 9 nucleotides align to TRBD1. Germline CDR1 and CDR2: SGDLS and YYNGEE. J gave up 5 bases and V 4 bases, and 7 bases lay outside the gene matches. The CDR3 has 14 amino acids. CDR3 protein: CASSSRTGANEQYF. The DNA for the CDR3 is TGTGCCAGCAGCTCCCGGACAGGGGCCAACGAGCAGTACTTC.

The chain combines TRBV7-9 with TRBJ2-7, with a tentative D call TRBD2 (5 bases). V gave up 2 bases and J gave up 2 bases, with 13 bases separating them. Per germline, CDR1 SEHNR and CDR2 FQNEAQ (reference sequence). There are 15 residues in the CDR3. CDR3 sequence reads: CASSLIGSGPYEQYV. CDR3 coding DNA: TGTGCCAGCAGCTTAATTGGGAGCGGTCCCTACGAGCAGTACGTC.

J is TRBJ1-5 and V is TRBV5-8; the match to TRBD1 covers 7 bases. Germline trimming cut 4 bases from V and 4 bases from J; bases unmatched to any gene: 11. The germline V gene has CDR1 SGHTS and CDR2 YDEGEE. This CDR3 is built from 16 residues. The CDR3 spells CASSKQGLATNQPQHF. The CDR3 nucleotides are TGTGCCAGCAGCAAACAGGGGCTCGCCACAAATCAGCCCCAGCATTTT. Supplemented by reference TRBV5-8 and TRBJ1-5, the full variable domain reads EAGVTQSPTHLIKTRGQQATLRCSPISGHTSVYWYQQALGLGLQFLLWYDEGEERNRGNFPPRFSGRQFPNYSSELNVNALELEDSALYLCASSKQGLATNQPQHFGDGTRLSIL.

The V gene is TRBV11-2, the J gene TRBJ2-7; 8 nucleotides agree with TRBD1. CDR3 length: 15 residues. The V and J ends lost 4 bases and 7 bases, in that order; junction bases with no gene match: 12. The germline V gene has CDR1 SGHAT and CDR2 FQNNGV. As DNA, the CDR3 is TGTGCCAGCAGCTATGGCGGAGACAGGGGTCGGGAGCAGTACGTC. It is translated as CASSYGGDRGREQYV.

This chain joins TRBV5-6 and TRBJ1-2, with a weak D call TRBD1 (6 bases). V shed 4 bases and J shed 8 bases, with 18 bases lying between them. CDR1 and CDR2 from the germline V gene are SGHDT and YYEEEE. The CDR3 loop spans 14 amino acids. The CDR3 region is CASSPDGGLMGYTF. The CDR3 DNA sequence: TGTGCCAGCAGCCCAGATGGGGGCTTGATGGGCTACACCTTC.

This clone has more than one count but fewer than ten. The chain is built from TRBV2 and TRBJ1-3; no clear D. Germline CDR1 SNHLY, CDR2 FYNNEI. The V and J ends lost 4 bases and 2 bases respectively, with 6 bases between them. CDR3 length: 13 residues. The chain's CDR3 is CASSAGTGNTIYF. In DNA form, the CDR3 reads TGTGCCAGCAGTGCCGGGACTGGAAACACCATATATTTT. Complete variable domain (other parts from reference TRBV2 and TRBJ1-3): EPEVTQTPSHQVTQMGQEVILRCVPISNHLYFYWYRQILGQKVEFLVSFYNNEISEKSEIFDDQFSVERPDGSNFTLKIRSTKLEDSAMYFCASSAGTGNTIYFGEGSWLTVV.

The chain joins TRBV27 to TRBJ1-1; D remains ambiguous. Germline loops: CDR1 MNHEY, CDR2 SMNVEV (reference sequence). The V end was cut by 5 bases, the J end by 6 bases, with 7 bases between. There are 11 residues in the CDR3. Written as DNA, the CDR3 is TGTGCCAGCAGTCAAGGGTCTGAAGCTTTCTTT. It translates to CASSQGSEAFF.

This clone has only a few counts. The CDR3 nucleotides read TGTGCCAGCAGTTGGGGGGGTACCACAGATACGCAGTATTTT. Encoded protein: CASSWGGTTDTQYF. The rearrangement joins TRBV5-5 to TRBJ2-3; 7 nucleotides match TRBD2. Trimming removed 5 bases from V and 2 bases from J; junction bases left unmatched: 5. CDR1 and CDR2 (germline): SGHKS, YYEKEE (reference sequence). CDR3 size: 14 residues.

DNA of the CDR3: TGCGCCAGCAGCCCCCGACAGGGGGCGCTGGGGGAGCTGTTTTTT. Protein: CASSPRQGALGELFF. The chain combines TRBV5-1 with TRBJ2-2; 10 bases map to TRBD1. Germline CDR1 reads SGHRS; CDR2 reads YFSETQ. CDR3 length: 15 residues. Trimming removed 4 bases from V and 8 bases from J; junction bases left unmatched: 8.

The chain is built from TRBV19 and TRBJ2-3; 10 bases are a match to TRBD2. Trimming cost V 5 bases and J 5 bases; bases outside gene matches: 10. Germline V gene data show CDR1 as LNHDA and CDR2 as SQIVND (reference sequence). The CDR3 extends over 16 amino acids. The chain's CDR3 is CASSPLEAGGVDTQYF. For the CDR3, the DNA is TGTGCCAGTAGTCCCCTCGAAGCGGGGGGGGTAGATACGCAGTATTTT. Full variable domain (missing parts from reference TRBV19 and TRBJ2-3): DGGITQSPKYLFRKEGQNVTLSCEQNLNHDAMYWYRQDPGQGLRLIYYSQIVNDFQKGDIAEGYSVSREKKESFPLTVTSAQKNPTAFYLCASSPLEAGGVDTQYFGPGTRLTVL.

The rearrangement uses TRBV6-5 and TRBJ2-1; 9 nucleotides line up with TRBD2. V trimming: 4 bases; J trimming: 4 bases; junction bases outside the gene matches: 8. CDR3 length equals 16 residues. The germline CDR1 and CDR2 sequences are MNHEY and SVGAGI. In DNA form, the CDR3 reads TGTGCCAGCAGTTCCCCGTCAAGCGGGGGGTACAATGAGCAGTTCTTC. This codes for CASSSPSSGGYNEQFF.

V gene TRBV5-1 combines with J gene TRBJ2-3, with TRBD1 identical over 10 bases. The CDR3 length is 14 residues. Germline CDR1 is SGHRS and CDR2 is YFSETQ. V shed 4 bases and J 6 bases; nucleotides not matched to a gene: 5. CDR3 nucleotides: TGCGCCAGCAGCGGGACAGGGGCAAGCGATACGCAGTATTTT. This encodes CASSGTGASDTQYF.

The chain employs TRBV9 and TRBJ2-7; TRBD1 matches at 10 bases. Germline trimming cut 4 bases from V and 7 bases from J; bases unmatched to any gene: 11. The CDR3 extends over 15 amino acids. The germline V gene encodes CDR1 SGDLS and CDR2 YYNGEE. The CDR3 loop is CASSPSDRGLGEQYF. The CDR3 coding sequence is TGTGCCAGCAGCCCATCGGACAGGGGGTTGGGGGAGCAGTACTTC.

This sequence joins TRBV2 and TRBJ1-1; 12 nucleotides match TRBD1. V was clipped by 4 bases and J by 3 bases; unmatched bases: 9. This CDR3 is 17 amino acids long. Germline V gene lookup returns CDR1 SNHLY and CDR2 FYNNEI. In DNA, the CDR3 is TGTGCCAGCAGTGCATTGGGACAGGGGGCTTATGACACTGAAGCTTTCTTT. It encodes CASSALGQGAYDTEAFF. Variable domain in full (rest from reference TRBV2 and TRBJ1-1): EPEVTQTPSHQVTQMGQEVILRCVPISNHLYFYWYRQILGQKVEFLVSFYNNEISEKSEIFDDQFSVERPDGSNFTLKIRSTKLEDSAMYFCASSALGQGAYDTEAFFGQGTRLTVV.

The chain carries TRBV12-5 and TRBJ2-5, with TRBD1 as a possible D gene (5 bases). Germline V lookup: CDR1 LGHNT, CDR2 FRNRAP. The CDR3 has 13 amino acids. V was cut by 3 bases and J by 5 bases, with 10 bases left in between. CDR3 bases: TGTGCTAGTGGTTTAGGGGCCAGGGAGACCCAGTACTTC. Protein: CASGLGARETQYF.

The chain combines TRBV4-1 with TRBJ1-1, with D perhaps matching TRBD1 (5 bases). Germline V lookup: CDR1 MGHRA, CDR2 YSYEKL. V shed 2 bases and J shed 2 bases, with 12 bases lying between them. CDR3 length: 15 amino acids. CDR3: CASSQTDSANTEAFF. The CDR3 DNA sequence: TGCGCCAGCAGCCAAACCGACAGCGCAAACACTGAAGCTTTCTTT.

The rearrangement uses TRBV14 and TRBJ2-7; a possible D gene is TRBD2 (6 bases). V lost 4 bases and J 2 bases, leaving 12 bases between the germline ends. Germline CDR1 reads SGHDN; CDR2 reads FVKESK. The CDR3 totals 14 residues. Here the CDR3 reads CASSLGTWAYEQYF. The DNA for the CDR3 is TGTGCCAGCAGCCTGGGGACTTGGGCCTACGAGCAGTACTTC.

The rearrangement links TRBV6-1 to TRBJ2-7; 9 nucleotides line up with TRBD1. V was clipped by 3 bases and J by 4 bases; unmatched bases: 13. The germline CDR1 and CDR2 sequences are MNHNS and SASEGT. This CDR3 is 17 amino acids long. This CDR3 reads CASSETGTGSGMYEQYV. The CDR3 DNA reads TGTGCCAGCAGTGAGACAGGGACAGGGTCCGGTATGTACGAGCAGTACGTC.

V is TRBV27 and J is TRBJ1-2; D possibly corresponds to TRBD1 (5 bases). The CDR3 extends over 14 amino acids. Germline V gene lookup returns CDR1 MNHEY and CDR2 SMNVEV (reference sequence). Trimming cost V 2 bases and J 8 bases, with 15 bases left between them. CDR3 region: CASSLAEGVKGYTF. CDR3 coding DNA: TGTGCCAGCAGTTTAGCGGAAGGGGTGAAGGGCTACACCTTC.

This chain uses TRBV19 with TRBJ1-5; weak D call: TRBD1 (6 bases). This CDR3 is 16 amino acids long. CDR1 and CDR2 (germline): LNHDA, SQIVND (reference sequence). The V end lost 0 bases, the J end lost 5 bases, and 14 bases lay between the germline ends. CDR3 amino acids: CASSIDTWAGDQPQHF. CDR3 in DNA: TGTGCCAGTAGTATAGATACTTGGGCAGGGGATCAGCCCCAGCATTTT.

The rearrangement links TRBV2 to TRBJ2-5; 15 nucleotides align to TRBD2. With V trimmed by 11 bases and J by 1 base, 5 bases remained unmatched. Germline CDR1 SNHLY, CDR2 FYNNEI. The CDR3 totals 15 residues. CDR3 DNA: TGTGCCGGCGGACTAGCGGGGGGGCTCCAAGAGACCCAGTACTTC. Translating it yields CAGGLAGGLQETQYF.

CDR3 nucleotide sequence: TGCGCCAGCAGCCCGCGACAGCCGAATGAAAAACTGTTTTTT. Its protein product is CASSPRQPNEKLFF. The chain links TRBV5-1 to TRBJ1-4, with D perhaps matching TRBD1 (5 bases). The CDR3 consists of 14 residues. Germline V gene lookup returns CDR1 SGHRS and CDR2 YFSETQ. The ends were cut back, 4 bases at V and 5 bases at J, with 12 bases in the middle.

The CDR3 loop reads CASSFRDNQPQHF. The CDR3 DNA reads TGTGCCAGCAGCTTCCGTGACAATCAGCCCCAGCATTTT. The V and J genes are TRBV7-2 and TRBJ1-5; no clear D. Germline lookup yields CDR1 SGHTA and CDR2 FQGNSA. This CDR3 is 13 amino acids long. With 3 bases removed from V and 3 bases from J, the gap between germline ends came to 6 bases.

This sequence joins TRBV7-9 and TRBJ2-1; TRBD2 matches at 8 bases. Germline V CDR1 and CDR2: SEHNR, FQNEAQ (reference sequence). The CDR3 length is 16 residues. V lost 5 bases, J lost 2 bases, and 8 bases stayed unmatched. DNA of the CDR3: TGTGCCAGCAGCCTATGGACTAGCTCTACCTACAATGAGCAGTTCTTC. It specifies CASSLWTSSTYNEQFF.

This clone is a singleton in its sample. This chain links TRBV7-3 with TRBJ1-1; no definite D call. Germline CDR1 and CDR2: SGHTA and FQGTGA. CDR3 size: 13 residues. Deletions cut 5 bases from V and 3 bases from J, with 10 bases between. The CDR3 DNA reads as TGTGCCAGCAGCAGGAGAGCGGACACTGAAGCTTTCTTT. It specifies CASSRRADTEAFF.

The chain combines TRBV7-2 with TRBJ2-7, with unresolved D. Trimming took 6 bases from V and 3 from J, leaving 12 bases between them. The germline V gene has CDR1 SGHTA and CDR2 FQGNSA. CDR3 length equals 13 residues. DNA for the CDR3: TGTGCCAGCAGGGCACGAGGAATCTACGAGCAGTACTTC. Its protein product is CASRARGIYEQYF.